A selection of T cell receptor beta chains follows, all from one sample in a study of shared clonotypes between healthy human individuals. The protocol was immunoSEQ multiplex PCR, while the TCRdb copy is restricted to in-frame clones and leaves out a portion. The table records more than 150,000 clones, over 85% of them present only once. The sequenced material came from naive CD4+ T cells sorted from blood. These receptors all stem from a woman aged 25 to 39 in good health. Each CDR3 is given without its conserved first and last residue.

v_call	cdr3_aa
TRBV5-1	ASSLDFLAF
TRBV5-1	ASSLTRNTEAF
TRBV7-3	ASSVAGGTNTGELF
TRBV5-4	ASKLNHGTGLNTEAF
TRBV5-1	ASSLAGPEQY
TRBV28	ASRGPGTEAF
TRBV5-1	ASGRGTDTQY
TRBV27	ASSFDRGNYEQY
TRBV19	ASKSGLPTGELF
TRBV11-1	ASSPGSGSKGNEQF
TRBV5-1	ASSLAYGGESPYEQY
TRBV7-9	ASSRRAGLFSHEQY
TRBV28	ASSRTSGTYEQY
TRBV11-2	ASSLYDGNTEAF
TRBV14	ASSRLRQGTYEQY
TRBV6-1	ASSGPTRDEQF
TRBV5-1	ASSSGQGRLYEQY
TRBV6-5	ANLAGEGYEQY
TRBV5-1	ASSLAASGSRADTQY
TRBV4-1	ASSQPGTGGPSGNTIY
TRBV11-2	ASSEVLAGGKDEQY
TRBV2	ASTNWVGENGYT
TRBV30	AWSRQGLYEQY
TRBV15	ATSERTYSRQY
TRBV5-1	ASSPGHSYGYT
TRBV7-9	ASSFPPMNTEAF
TRBV11-3	ASSLSEDTQY
TRBV6-5	ASSYSGTGANEQY
TRBV5-4	ASSLGIAGGQDEQF
TRBV28	ASRHGGEPQH
TRBV5-4	ASSLAGGGRAAGELF
TRBV27	ASSFGSSSYEQY
TRBV5-1	ASSPQGYSNQPQH
TRBV18	ASSPGTGIGEDTQY
TRBV5-8	ASSLHRGSYNEQF
TRBV9	ASSARPGQGINYGYT
TRBV30	AWSLGQGTNEKLF
TRBV27	ASSFEVNQPQH
TRBV6-6	ASGSGTGYEQY
TRBV28	ASSLSFRGTYNEQF
TRBV25-1	ASSEFVTRATYEQY
TRBV7-2	ASSLVGGQLMKGLF
TRBV2	ASMRTGSYNEQF
TRBV27	ASSLAGKPYEQY
TRBV6-4	ASSERFGGLEAF
TRBV23-1	ASSHDRARQPQH
TRBV7-2	ASSSRVPYEQY
TRBV19	ASSTDRGGNQPQH
TRBV5-1	ASSGGRGVNTEAF
TRBV11-2	ASSLDYEQY
TRBV7-2	ASSLAPRTSGRLDTQY
TRBV10-1	ASSESGTNYEQY